A selection of T cell receptor beta chains follows, all from one sample in a study of shared clonotypes between healthy human individuals. Assay used: immunoSEQ multiplex PCR; TCRdb lists only in-frame clones, some missing. The repertoire has about 2,500,000 clones, roughly nine tenths of them found once; the top ten carry 0.13% to 0.15%. The sequencing input was naive CD4+ T cells sorted from blood. The receptors here all came from a man aged 18 to 30 in good health. Both conserved end residues are trimmed from each CDR3.

len | v_gene | CDR3aa
13 | TRBV29-1 | SVEDPGWYNYGYT
13 | TRBV4-1 | ASSLNGDLTDTQY
13 | TRBV19 | ASSITGSSYNEQF
11 | TRBV5-1 | ASSLGQDGEQY
12 | TRBV6-6 | ASNRHRDRYEQY
11 | TRBV25-1 | ASSPTGPYGYT
15 | TRBV7-2 | ASSQRLAGGKYGEQF
12 | TRBV9 | ASSPAGTRGEQY
12 | TRBV5-5 | ASSFGQGHSPLH
14 | TRBV27 | ASSPFRTGGSGELF
11 | TRBV7-9 | ASRGEMGTEAF
11 | TRBV6-4 | ASSDEAGLPPD
11 | TRBV6-6 | ASSQGGNTEAF
13 | TRBV5-1 | ASSRDRVTNQPQH
9 | TRBV2 | ASSDRRQPF
17 | TRBV7-2 | ASSLAGTSGMPGANVLT
11 | TRBV5-1 | ASSLGGTYGYT
9 | TRBV20-1 | SAATNQPQH
13 | TRBV7-9 | ASSLEASGSLEQF
9 | TRBV30 | AWRAKNEQF
13 | TRBV11-1 | ASSLAGTSEETQY
8 | TRBV2 | ASSVYEQY
17 | TRBV10-3 | AISESDGSSQGLSYEQY
12 | TRBV7-2 | ASSNRGGGDTQY
13 | TRBV19 | ASSITTPDNQPQH
11 | TRBV9 | ASSVGPSYEQY
14 | TRBV29-1 | SVEGYRGGTTGELF
15 | TRBV4-3 | ASSQASGGGVPGELF
14 | TRBV30 | AWSRARAIFQETQY
14 | TRBV27 | ASSLRRSNSYNEQF
12 | TRBV10-3 | AIILSGSVYEQF
12 | TRBV6-1 | ASSDGGSGRTTN
13 | TRBV5-4 | ASSLAGTGGGKAF
12 | TRBV7-2 | ASSYLYTGTEAF
14 | TRBV6-1 | ASSERELPTNEKLF
14 | TRBV13 | ASSYGTGGFTDTQY
12 | TRBV4-2 | ASSREGQGNEQF
12 | TRBV28 | ASRSTGQYYEQY
10 | TRBV7-9 | ASSFSFYEQY
12 | TRBV2 | ASSLAGRTDTQY
17 | TRBV19 | ASSYTRQGQTGSNQPQH
12 | TRBV7-8 | ASSLQTVSYEQY
15 | TRBV7-9 | ASSLATTSGSTDTQY
13 | TRBV4-1 | ASRVLDRTNEKLF
13 | TRBV11-2 | ASSLAGRDQETQY
15 | TRBV5-4 | ASSRGLAGGSTDTQY
12 | TRBV10-3 | AISGGQGTDTQY
12 | TRBV28 | ASSFRGQTYEQY
12 | TRBV2 | ASSDEMGQPPQH
12 | TRBV6-5 | ASSSTGGRYEQY
12 | TRBV7-3 | ASSRSNMNTEAF
12 | TRBV7-2 | ASSLTPNPGELF
13 | TRBV18 | ASSPPGGNQETQY
13 | TRBV19 | ASIQWGQGLNEQF
11 | TRBV2 | ASGDSRGNTIY